Reported below is one TCR beta chain. Its antigen is still unknown. This sample was taken from a study of T cell repertoires in cytomegalovirus infection. In TCRdb, the reads were re-called with MiXCR into one record per CDR3 protein. The sample holds 50,000 to 65,000 distinct CDR3 sequences, roughly a fifth seen once. This CDR3 is built from 13 residues. Trimming removed 6 bases from V and 5 bases from J; junction bases left unmatched: 2. V usage is TRBV12-3 or TRBV12-4 and J usage is TRBJ1-5, with 9 bases aligning to TRBD1. The sequence was collected from a human donor in good health (CMV status not recorded). Some clones in this sample may be carry-over from other donors' samples. Material: CD8+ T cells from cultured PBMCs, obtained from culture after CMV antigen stimulation. CDR3 coding DNA: TGTGCCAGCAGGGGGACAGGGCATCAGCCCCAGCATTTT. It yields the protein CASRGTGHQPQHF.